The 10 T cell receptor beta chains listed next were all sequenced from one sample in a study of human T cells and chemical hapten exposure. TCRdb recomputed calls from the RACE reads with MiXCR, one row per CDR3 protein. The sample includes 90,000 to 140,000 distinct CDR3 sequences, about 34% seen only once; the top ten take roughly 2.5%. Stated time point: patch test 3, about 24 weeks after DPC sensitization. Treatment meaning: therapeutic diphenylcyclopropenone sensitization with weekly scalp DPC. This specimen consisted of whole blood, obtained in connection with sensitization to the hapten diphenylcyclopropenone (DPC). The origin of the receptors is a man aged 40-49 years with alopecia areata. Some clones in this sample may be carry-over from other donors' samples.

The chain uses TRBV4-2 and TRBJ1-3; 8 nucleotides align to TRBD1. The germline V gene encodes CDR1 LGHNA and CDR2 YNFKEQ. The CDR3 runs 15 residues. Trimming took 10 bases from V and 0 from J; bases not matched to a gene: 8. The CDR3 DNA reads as TGTGCCACGAGAACAGGGGGAATCTCTGGAAACACCATATATTTT. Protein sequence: CATRTGGISGNTIYF.

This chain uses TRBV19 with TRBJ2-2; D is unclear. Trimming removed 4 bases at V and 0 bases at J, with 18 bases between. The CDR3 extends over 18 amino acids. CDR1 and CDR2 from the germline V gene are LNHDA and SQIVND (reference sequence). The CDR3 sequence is CASSKRLAPAANTGELFF. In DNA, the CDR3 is TGTGCCAGTAGTAAACGCCTTGCCCCTGCGGCGAACACCGGGGAGCTGTTTTTT. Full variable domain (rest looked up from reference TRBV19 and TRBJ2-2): DGGITQSPKYLFRKEGQNVTLSCEQNLNHDAMYWYRQDPGQGLRLIYYSQIVNDFQKGDIAEGYSVSREKKESFPLTVTSAQKNPTAFYLCASSKRLAPAANTGELFFGEGSRLTVL.

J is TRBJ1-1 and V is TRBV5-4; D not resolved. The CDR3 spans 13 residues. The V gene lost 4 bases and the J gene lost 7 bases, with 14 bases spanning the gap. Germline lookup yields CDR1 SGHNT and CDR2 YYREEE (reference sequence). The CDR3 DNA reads TGTGCCAGCAGCCCCTCAGCACGGATTGAAGCTTTCTTT. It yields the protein CASSPSARIEAFF.

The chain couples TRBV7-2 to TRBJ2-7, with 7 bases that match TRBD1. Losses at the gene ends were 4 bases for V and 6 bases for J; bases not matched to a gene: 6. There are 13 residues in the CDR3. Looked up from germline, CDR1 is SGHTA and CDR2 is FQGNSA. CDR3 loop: CASSSRTGAEQYV. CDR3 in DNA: TGTGCCAGCAGCTCCCGAACAGGGGCCGAGCAGTACGTC.

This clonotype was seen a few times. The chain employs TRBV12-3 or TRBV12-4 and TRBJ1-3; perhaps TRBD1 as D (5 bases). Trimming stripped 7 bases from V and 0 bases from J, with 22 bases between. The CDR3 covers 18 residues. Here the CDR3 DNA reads TGTGCCAGCAACCCGACAATGGGGCAGGAGAGCTCTGGAAACACCATATATTTT. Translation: CASNPTMGQESSGNTIYF.

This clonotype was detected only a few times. This chain's CDR3 is CASRWTSASYEQYV. For the CDR3, the DNA is TGCGCCAGCAGGTGGACTAGCGCCTCCTACGAGCAGTACGTC. The chain uses TRBV5-1 and TRBJ2-7; TRBD2 agrees at 9 bases. The CDR3 totals 14 residues. V was pared by 5 bases and J by 0 bases, with 3 bases of the junction left unmatched. In germline, CDR1 is SGHRS, CDR2 YFSETQ.

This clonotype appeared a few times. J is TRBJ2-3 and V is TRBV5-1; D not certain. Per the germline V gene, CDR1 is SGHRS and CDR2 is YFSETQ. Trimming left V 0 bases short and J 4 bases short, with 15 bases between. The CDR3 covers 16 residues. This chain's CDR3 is CASSLGGRFPPDTQYF. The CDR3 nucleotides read TGCGCCAGCAGCTTGGGTGGACGGTTTCCCCCAGATACGCAGTATTTT.

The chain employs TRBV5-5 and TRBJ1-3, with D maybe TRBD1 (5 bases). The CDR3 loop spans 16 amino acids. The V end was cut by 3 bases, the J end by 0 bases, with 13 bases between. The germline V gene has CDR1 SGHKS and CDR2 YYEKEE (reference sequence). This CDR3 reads CASSWDQGLSGNTIYF. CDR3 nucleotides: TGTGCCAGCAGCTGGGACCAGGGTCTCTCTGGAAACACCATATATTTT.

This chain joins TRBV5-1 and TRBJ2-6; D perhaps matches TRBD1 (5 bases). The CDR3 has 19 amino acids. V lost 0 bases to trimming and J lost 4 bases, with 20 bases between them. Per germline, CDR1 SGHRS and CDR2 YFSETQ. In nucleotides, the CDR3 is TGCGCCAGCAGCTTGGGATTGGGGCATATCCGAGACGGGGCCAACGTCCTGACTTTC. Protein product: CASSLGLGHIRDGANVLTF.

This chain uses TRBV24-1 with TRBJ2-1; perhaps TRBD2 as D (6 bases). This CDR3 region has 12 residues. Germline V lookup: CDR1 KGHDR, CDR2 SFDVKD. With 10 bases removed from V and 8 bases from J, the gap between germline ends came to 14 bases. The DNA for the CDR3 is TGTGCCACGGGGGGAGAGGGTTATGAGCAGTTCTTC. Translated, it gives CATGGEGYEQFF.